In its sample, the clone carrying this T cell receptor (beta chain) was seen a few times. Its antigen is currently unknown. These data originate in a study of blood T cells in healthy people across ages. Findings and limits, study-wide: A roughly linear fall in TCR beta diversity per million T cells was seen with increasing age.

Germline lookup yields CDR1 SGHDT and CDR2 YYEEEE. Trimming removed 2 bases from V and 10 bases from J, with 10 bases in between. The CDR3 runs 12 residues. Primed by a sample-barcoded 5' primer and a J-beta primer mix, a second PCR proceeded for about 7 to 12 cycles. Tags on each cDNA molecule came from a template-switch adaptor with 12 random nucleotides. One entry per CDR3 protein results from TCRdb running MiXCR on the 5' RACE reads. The table includes 1.5 million to 2 million distinct CDR3 sequences, less than 50% detected once. The V and J genes are TRBV5-6 and TRBJ2-1; D gene uncertain. Sequenced sample: blood. The clonotype originates from a woman between 40 and 55 years old in good health. In DNA, the CDR3 is TGTGCCAGCAGCTTACTCGAGCACGAGCAGTTCTTC. Protein: CASSLLEHEQFF.